The clone carrying this TCR beta chain was observed once. The sample belongs to a study of blood T cell repertoires in COVID-19. Across the whole study: The samples span acute and convalescent COVID-19 from the United States, Italy and Spain. PBMCs, B-cell-depleted T cells, or T cells were the source of the cDNA or gDNA that made up the material.

As processed by the authors: Cell counts per sample came from amplifying reference gene primers. Assay: immunoSEQ multiplex PCR; the TCRdb copy retains only in-frame clones and omits some. For V, J and clone size, that table is used; D and trimming come from the DNA. This sample has more than 110,000 clones, with about nine tenths found just once. The CDR3 is made up of 14 amino acids. Germline CDR1 SGHDT, CDR2 YYEEEE. Unmatched junction bases numbered 5, after V lost 4 bases and J lost 3 bases. Sequencing was done on a sample of peripheral blood. The chain joins TRBV5-6 to TRBJ2-7; 9 bases are shared with TRBD2. The clonotype was recovered from an elderly woman with acute or convalescent COVID-19. In nucleotides, the CDR3 is TGTGCCAGCAGCACGGGACTAGCCCTCTACGAGCAGTACTTC. Protein product: CASSTGLALYEQYF.